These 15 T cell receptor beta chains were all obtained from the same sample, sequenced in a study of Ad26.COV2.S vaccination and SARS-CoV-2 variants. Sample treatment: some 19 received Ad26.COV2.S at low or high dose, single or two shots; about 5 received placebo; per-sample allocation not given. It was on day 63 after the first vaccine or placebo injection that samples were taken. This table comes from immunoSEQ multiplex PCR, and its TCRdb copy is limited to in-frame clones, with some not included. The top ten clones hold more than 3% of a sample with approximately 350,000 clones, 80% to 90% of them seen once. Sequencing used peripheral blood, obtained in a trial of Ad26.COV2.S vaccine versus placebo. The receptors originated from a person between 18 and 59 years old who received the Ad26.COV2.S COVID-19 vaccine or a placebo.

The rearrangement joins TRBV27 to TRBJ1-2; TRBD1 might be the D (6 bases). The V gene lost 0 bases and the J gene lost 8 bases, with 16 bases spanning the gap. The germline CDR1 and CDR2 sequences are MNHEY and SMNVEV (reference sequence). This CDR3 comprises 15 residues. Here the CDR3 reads CASSLSPTGTEGYTF. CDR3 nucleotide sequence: TGTGCCAGCAGTTTATCCCCGACAGGAACGGAAGGCTACACCTTC.

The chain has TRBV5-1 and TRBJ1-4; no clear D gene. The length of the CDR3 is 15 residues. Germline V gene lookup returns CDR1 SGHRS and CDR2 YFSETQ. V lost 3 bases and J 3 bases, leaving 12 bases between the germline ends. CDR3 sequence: CASSSSASANEKLFF. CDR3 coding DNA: TGCGCCAGCAGCTCATCGGCCTCAGCTAATGAAAAACTGTTTTTT.

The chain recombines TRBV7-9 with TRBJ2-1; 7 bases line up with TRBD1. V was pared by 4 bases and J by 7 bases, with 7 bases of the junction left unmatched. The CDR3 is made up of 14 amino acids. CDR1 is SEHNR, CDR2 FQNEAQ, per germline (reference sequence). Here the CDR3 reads CASSSNRGGNEQFF. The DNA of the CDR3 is TGTGCCAGCAGCTCGAACAGGGGTGGTAATGAGCAGTTCTTC.

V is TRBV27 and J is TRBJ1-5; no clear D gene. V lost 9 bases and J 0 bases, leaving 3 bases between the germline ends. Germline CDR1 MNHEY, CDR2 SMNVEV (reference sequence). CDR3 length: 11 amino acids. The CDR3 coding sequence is TGTGCCAGATCTAGCAATCAGCCCCAGCATTTT. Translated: CARSSNQPQHF.

CDR3 amino acids: CASSLFWRGAHEQYF. CDR3 bases: TGTGCCAGCAGTTTATTCTGGCGGGGGGCGCACGAGCAGTACTTC. This chain uses TRBV27 with TRBJ2-7; 8 bases are a match to TRBD2. Trimming removed 1 base from V and 5 bases from J; junction bases left unmatched: 7. The CDR3 consists of 15 residues. Germline V CDR1 and CDR2: MNHEY, SMNVEV (reference sequence).

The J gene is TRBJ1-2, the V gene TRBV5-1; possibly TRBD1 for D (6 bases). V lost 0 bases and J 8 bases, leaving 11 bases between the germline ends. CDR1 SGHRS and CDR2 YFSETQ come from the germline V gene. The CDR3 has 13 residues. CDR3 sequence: CASSLDRALGYTF. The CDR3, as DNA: TGCGCCAGCAGCTTGGACAGGGCCTTGGGCTACACCTTC.

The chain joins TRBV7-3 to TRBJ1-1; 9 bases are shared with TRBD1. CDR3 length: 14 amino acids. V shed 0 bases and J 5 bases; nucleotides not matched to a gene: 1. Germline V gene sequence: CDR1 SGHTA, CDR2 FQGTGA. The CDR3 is CASSLTGQGTEAFF. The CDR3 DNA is TGTGCCAGCAGCTTAACGGGACAGGGAACTGAAGCTTTCTTT.

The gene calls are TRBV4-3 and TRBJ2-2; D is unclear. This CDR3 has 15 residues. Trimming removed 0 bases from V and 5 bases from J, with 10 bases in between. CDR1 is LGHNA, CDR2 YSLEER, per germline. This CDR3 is CASSQDRPQTGELFF. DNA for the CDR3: TGCGCCAGCAGCCAAGATAGGCCTCAGACCGGGGAGCTGTTTTTT.

This chain's CDR3 is CASSRGGTDTQYF. DNA for the CDR3: TGTGCCAGCAGCAGGGGCGGGACAGATACGCAGTATTTT. The chain combines TRBV11-3 with TRBJ2-3; D could derive from TRBD1 or TRBD2 (5 bases each). V was clipped by 5 bases and J by 3 bases, with 9 bases between them. Germline V CDR1 and CDR2: SGHNT, YENEEA. The CDR3 has 13 residues.

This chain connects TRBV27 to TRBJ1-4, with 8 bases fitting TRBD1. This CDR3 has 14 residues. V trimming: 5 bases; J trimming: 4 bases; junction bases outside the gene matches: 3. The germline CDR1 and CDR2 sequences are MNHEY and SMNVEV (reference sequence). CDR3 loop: CASSRDRSNEKLFF. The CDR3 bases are TGTGCCAGCAGTCGGGACAGGAGTAATGAAAAACTGTTTTTT. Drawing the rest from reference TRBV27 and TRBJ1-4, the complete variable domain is EAQVTQNPRYLITVTGKKLTVTCSQNMNHEYMSWYRQDPGLGLRQIYYSMNVEVTDKGDVPEGYKVSRKEKRNFPLILESPSPNQTSLYFCASSRDRSNEKLFFGSGTQLSVL.

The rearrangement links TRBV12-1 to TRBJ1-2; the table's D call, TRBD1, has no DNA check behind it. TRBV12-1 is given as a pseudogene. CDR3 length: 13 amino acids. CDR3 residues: CASTRSKFYGYTF. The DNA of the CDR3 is TGTGCCTCGACCAGGTCCAAATTCTATGGCTACACCTTC.

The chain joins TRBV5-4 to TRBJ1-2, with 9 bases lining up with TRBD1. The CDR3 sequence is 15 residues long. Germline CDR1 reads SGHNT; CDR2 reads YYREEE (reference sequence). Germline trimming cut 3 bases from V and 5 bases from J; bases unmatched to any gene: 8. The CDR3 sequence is CASSSRQGGNYGYTF. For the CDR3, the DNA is TGTGCCAGCAGCTCCAGACAGGGGGGGAATTATGGCTACACCTTC.

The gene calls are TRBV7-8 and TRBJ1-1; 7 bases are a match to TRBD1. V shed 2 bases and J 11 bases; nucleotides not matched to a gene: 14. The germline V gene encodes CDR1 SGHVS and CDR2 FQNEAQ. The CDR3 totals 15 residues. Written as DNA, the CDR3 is TGTGCCAGCAGCTTACGCCGGGACAGCGGAACGCCTGCTTTCTTT. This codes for CASSLRRDSGTPAFF.

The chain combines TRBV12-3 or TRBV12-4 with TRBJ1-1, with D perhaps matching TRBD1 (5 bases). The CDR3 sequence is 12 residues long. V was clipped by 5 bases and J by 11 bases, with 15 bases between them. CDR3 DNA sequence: TGTGCCAGCAGTCCCGGGAGCGGGGGGGCTTTCTTT. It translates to CASSPGSGGAFF.

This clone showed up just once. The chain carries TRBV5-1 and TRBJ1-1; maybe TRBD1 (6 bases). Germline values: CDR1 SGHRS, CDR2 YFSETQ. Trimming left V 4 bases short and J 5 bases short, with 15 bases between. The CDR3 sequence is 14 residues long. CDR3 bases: TGCGCCAGCAGCCCCGGGGGGGCTGATACTGAAGCTTTCTTT. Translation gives CASSPGGADTEAFF.